This TCR beta chain was captured by sequencing in a study of blood T cell repertoires in COVID-19. Study at large: Sites across the United States, Italy and Spain contributed samples from acute and convalescent COVID-19.

Profiling relied on immunoSEQ multiplex PCR, and the TCRdb table lists in-frame clones only, not all of them. The sample records over 250,000 clones, less than 85% being singletons. This clone turned up a few times. V lost 4 bases and J lost 5; bases outside the gene matches: 3. The CDR3 spans 13 residues. The chain combines TRBV12-3 or TRBV12-4 with TRBJ2-5; 8 nucleotides match TRBD1. Material: peripheral blood. This clonotype was obtained from a human donor with COVID-19, enrolled during active disease. The donor label of this sample is uncertain. This CDR3 reads CASSSGGGETQYF. In DNA, the CDR3 is TGTGCCAGCAGTTCAGGGGGCGGTGAGACCCAGTACTTC.